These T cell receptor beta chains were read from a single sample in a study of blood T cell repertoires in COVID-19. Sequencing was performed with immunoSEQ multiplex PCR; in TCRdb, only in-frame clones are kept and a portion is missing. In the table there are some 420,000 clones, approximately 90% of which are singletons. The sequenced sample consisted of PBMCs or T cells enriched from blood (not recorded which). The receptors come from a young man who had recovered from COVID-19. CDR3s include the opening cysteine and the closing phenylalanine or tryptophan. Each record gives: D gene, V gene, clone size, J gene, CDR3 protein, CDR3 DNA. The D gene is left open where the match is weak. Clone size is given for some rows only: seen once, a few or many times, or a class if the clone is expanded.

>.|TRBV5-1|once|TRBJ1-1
CASSSRQENTEAFF
TGCGCCAGCAGCTCGAGACAGGAGAACACTGAAGCTTTCTTT
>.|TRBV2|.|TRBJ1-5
CASSQSPAGQPQHF
TGTGCCAGCAGTCAGTCCCCGGCGGGACAGCCCCAGCATTTT
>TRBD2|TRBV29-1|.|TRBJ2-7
CSVRGLAVSSYEQYF
TGCAGCGTGCGGGGACTAGCTGTGAGCTCCTACGAGCAGTACTTC
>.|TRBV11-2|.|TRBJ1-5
CASSLDRGGNQPQHF
TGTGCCAGCAGCTTAGATCGGGGAGGCAATCAGCCCCAGCATTTT
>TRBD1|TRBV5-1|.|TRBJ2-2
CASSPGQGASGELFF
TGCGCCAGCAGCCCGGGACAGGGGGCTTCCGGGGAGCTGTTTTTT
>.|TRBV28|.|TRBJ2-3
CASSFPRGGGGTYTQYF
TGTGCCAGCAGTTTCCCCCGGGGTGGCGGGGGCACGTATACGCAGTATTTT
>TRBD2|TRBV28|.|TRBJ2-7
CASRSTSGSLYEQYF
TGTGCCAGCAGGTCAACTAGCGGGAGTCTCTACGAGCAGTACTTC
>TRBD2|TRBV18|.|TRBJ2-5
CASSPLLAGVGETQYF
TGTGCCAGCTCACCGCTGCTAGCGGGAGTAGGGGAGACCCAGTACTTC
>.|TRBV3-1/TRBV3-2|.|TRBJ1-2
CASSQRQASNYGYTF
TGTGCCAGCAGCCAGCGACAGGCGTCTAACTATGGCTACACCTTC
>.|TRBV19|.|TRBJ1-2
CASSMLGESYGYTF
TGTGCCAGTAGTATGTTGGGAGAATCCTATGGCTACACCTTC
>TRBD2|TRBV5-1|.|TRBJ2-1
CASSPTSGHNEQFF
TGCGCCAGCAGCCCCACTAGCGGCCACAATGAGCAGTTCTTC
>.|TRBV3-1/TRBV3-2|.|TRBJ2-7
CASSQDNTGYEQYF
TGTGCCAGCAGCCAAGATAATACTGGTTACGAGCAGTACTTC
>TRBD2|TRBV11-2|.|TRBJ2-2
CASSFSGSGTGELFF
TGTGCCAGCAGCTTTAGCGGGAGCGGTACCGGGGAGCTGTTTTTT
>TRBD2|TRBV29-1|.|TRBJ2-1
CSVVPSGRATEQFF
TGCAGCGTTGTCCCTAGCGGGAGGGCCACGGAGCAGTTCTTC
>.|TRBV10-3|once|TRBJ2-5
CAISSGGSNQETQYF
TGTGCCATCAGTTCGGGCGGGTCTAACCAAGAGACCCAGTACTTC
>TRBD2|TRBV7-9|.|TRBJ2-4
CALGQGGAAKNIQYF
TGTGCACTGGGGCAGGGAGGGGCGGCCAAAAACATTCAGTACTTC
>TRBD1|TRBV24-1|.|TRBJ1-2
CATSETGLHFYGYTF
TGTGCCACCAGTGAGACAGGGTTACACTTTTATGGCTACACCTTC
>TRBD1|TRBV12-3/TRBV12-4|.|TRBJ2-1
CASREQGGNEQFF
TGTGCCAGCAGGGAACAGGGGGGCAATGAGCAGTTCTTC
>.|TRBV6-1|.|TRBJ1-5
CASSDLGGRNQPQHF
TGTGCCAGCAGTGACCTGGGGGGGCGCAATCAGCCCCAGCATTTT
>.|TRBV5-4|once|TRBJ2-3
CASSSAGGTDTQYF
TGTGCCAGCAGCTCGGCAGGGGGCACAGATACGCAGTATTTT
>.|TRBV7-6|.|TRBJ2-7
CASSLSGGRSLGEQYF
TGTGCCAGCAGCTTATCTGGGGGCAGGTCCCTGGGGGAGCAGTACTTC
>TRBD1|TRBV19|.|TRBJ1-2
CASMGRGRMDGYGYTF
TGTGCCAGTATGGGCAGGGGGCGGATGGATGGCTATGGCTACACCTTC
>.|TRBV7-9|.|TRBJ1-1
CASTPVEGGTEAFF
TGTGCCAGCACCCCCGTGGAGGGAGGGACTGAAGCTTTCTTT
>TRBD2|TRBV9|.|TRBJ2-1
CASSVAGGLLYNEQFF
TGTGCCAGCAGCGTAGCGGGGGGGTTATTGTACAATGAGCAGTTCTTC
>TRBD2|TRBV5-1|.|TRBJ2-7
CASSLGPGGYEQYF
TGCGCCAGCAGCTTGGGCCCGGGAGGTTACGAGCAGTACTTC
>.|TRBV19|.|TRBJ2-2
CASSFSVTGELFF
TGTGCCAGTAGTTTTTCGGTAACCGGGGAGCTGTTTTTT
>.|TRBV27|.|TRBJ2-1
CASSFGGRGSYNEQFF
TGTGCCAGCAGTTTCGGGGGTCGAGGCTCCTACAATGAGCAGTTCTTC
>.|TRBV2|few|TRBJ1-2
CASRGVGYGYTF
TGTGCCAGCCGTGGCGTCGGCTATGGCTACACCTTC